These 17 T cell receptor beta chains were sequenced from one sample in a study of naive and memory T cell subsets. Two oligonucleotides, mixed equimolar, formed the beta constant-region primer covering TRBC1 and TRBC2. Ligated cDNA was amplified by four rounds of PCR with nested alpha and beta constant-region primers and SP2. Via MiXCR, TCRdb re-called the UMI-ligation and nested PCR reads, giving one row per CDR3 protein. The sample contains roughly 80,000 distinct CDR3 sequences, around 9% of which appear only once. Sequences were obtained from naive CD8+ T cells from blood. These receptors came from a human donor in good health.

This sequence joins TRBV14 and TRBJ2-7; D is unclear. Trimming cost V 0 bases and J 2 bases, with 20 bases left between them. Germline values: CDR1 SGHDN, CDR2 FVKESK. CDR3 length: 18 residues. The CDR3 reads CASSQDPFSRTETYEQYF. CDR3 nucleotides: TGTGCCAGCAGCCAAGATCCGTTTTCCAGGACGGAGACCTACGAGCAGTACTTC.

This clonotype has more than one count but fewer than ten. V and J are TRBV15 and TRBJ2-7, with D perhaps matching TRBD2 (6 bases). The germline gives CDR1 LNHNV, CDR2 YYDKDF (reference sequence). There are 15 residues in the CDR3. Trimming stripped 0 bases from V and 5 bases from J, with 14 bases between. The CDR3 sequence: CATSRDRGGVNEQYF. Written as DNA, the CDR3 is TGTGCCACCAGCAGAGATCGTGGAGGGGTGAACGAGCAGTACTTC.

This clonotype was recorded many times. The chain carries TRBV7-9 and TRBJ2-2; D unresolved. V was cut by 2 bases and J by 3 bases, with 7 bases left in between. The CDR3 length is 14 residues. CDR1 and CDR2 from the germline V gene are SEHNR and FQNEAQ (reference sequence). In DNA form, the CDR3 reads TGTGCCAGCAGCTTAAAGGATTACACCGGGGAGCTGTTTTTT. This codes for CASSLKDYTGELFF.

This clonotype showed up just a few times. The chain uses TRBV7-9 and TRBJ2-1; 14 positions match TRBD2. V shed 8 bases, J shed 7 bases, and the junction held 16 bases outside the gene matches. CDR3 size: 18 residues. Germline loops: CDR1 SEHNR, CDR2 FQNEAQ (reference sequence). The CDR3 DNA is TGTGCCAGCTCCGGCGGGACTAGCGGGAGTAGGGGCTGGAATGAGCAGTTCTTC. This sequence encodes CASSGGTSGSRGWNEQFF.

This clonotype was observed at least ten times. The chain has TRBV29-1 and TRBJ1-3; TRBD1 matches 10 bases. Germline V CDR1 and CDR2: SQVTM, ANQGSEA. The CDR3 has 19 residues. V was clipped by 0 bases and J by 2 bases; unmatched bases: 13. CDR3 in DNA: TGCAGCGTTGAAGATCAAGCGACCCGGGACAGGGGCCCTGGAAACACCATATATTTT. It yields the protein CSVEDQATRDRGPGNTIYF.

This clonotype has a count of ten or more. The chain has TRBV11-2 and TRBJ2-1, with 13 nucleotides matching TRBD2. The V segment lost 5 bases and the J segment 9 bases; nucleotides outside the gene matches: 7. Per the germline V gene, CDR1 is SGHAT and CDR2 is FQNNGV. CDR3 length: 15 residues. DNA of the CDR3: TGTGCCAGCAGCCCGACTAGCGGGAGGTTGGGTGAGCAGTTCTTC. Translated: CASSPTSGRLGEQFF.

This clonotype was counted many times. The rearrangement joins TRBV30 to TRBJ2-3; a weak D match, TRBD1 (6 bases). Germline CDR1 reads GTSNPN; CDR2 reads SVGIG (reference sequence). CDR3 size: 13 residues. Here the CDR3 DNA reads TGTGCATCAACAGGGAGCCACACAGATACGCAGTATTTT. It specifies CASTGSHTDTQYF.

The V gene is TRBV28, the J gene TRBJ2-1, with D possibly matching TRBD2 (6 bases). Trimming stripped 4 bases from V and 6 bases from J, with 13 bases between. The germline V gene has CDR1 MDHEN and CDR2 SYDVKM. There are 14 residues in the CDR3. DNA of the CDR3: TGTGCCAGCAGTTATAGCTTGGGGGGCAATGAGCAGTTCTTC. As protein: CASSYSLGGNEQFF.

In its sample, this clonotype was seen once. The CDR3, as DNA: TGTGCCAGTAAAGCCGGGACAGAGGGCAATCAGCCCCAGCATTTT. This codes for CASKAGTEGNQPQHF. This rearrangement joins TRBV19 to TRBJ1-5, with 7 bases fitting TRBD1. The ends lost 7 bases at V and 2 bases at J; junction bases unmatched: 8. Looked up from germline, CDR1 is LNHDA and CDR2 is SQIVND (reference sequence). This CDR3 is built from 15 residues.

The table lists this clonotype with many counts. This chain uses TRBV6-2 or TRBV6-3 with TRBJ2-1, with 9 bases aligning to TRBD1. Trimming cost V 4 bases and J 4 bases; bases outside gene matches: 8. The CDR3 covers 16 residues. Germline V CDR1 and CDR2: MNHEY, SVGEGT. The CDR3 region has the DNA TGTGCCAGCAGTTTCCGGACCGGACAGGGGTACAATGAGCAGTTCTTC. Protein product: CASSFRTGQGYNEQFF.

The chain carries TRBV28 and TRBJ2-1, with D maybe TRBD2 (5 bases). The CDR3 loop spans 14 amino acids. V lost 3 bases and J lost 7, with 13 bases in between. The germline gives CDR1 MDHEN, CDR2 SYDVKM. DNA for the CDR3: TGTGCCAGCAGTTTCTTAACGGAGGCTAATGAGCAGTTCTTC. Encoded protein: CASSFLTEANEQFF. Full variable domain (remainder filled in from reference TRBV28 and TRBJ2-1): DVKVTQSSRYLVKRTGEKVFLECVQDMDHENMFWYRQDPGLGLRLIYFSYDVKMKEKGDIPEGYSVSREKKERFSLILESASTNQTSMYLCASSFLTEANEQFFGPGTRLTVL.

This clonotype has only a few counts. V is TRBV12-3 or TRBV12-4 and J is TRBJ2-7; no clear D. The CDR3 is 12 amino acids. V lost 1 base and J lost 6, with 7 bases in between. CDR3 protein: CASSLGGSEQYF. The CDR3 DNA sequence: TGTGCCAGCAGTTTAGGAGGTTCCGAGCAGTACTTC.

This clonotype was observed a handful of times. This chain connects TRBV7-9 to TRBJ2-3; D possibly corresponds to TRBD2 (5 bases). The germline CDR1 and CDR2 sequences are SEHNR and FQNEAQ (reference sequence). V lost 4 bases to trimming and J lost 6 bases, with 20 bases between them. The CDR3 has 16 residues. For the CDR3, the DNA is TGTGCCAGCAGCTCCCCCCAGGAGGTACCCGGGGATACGCAGTATTTT. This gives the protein CASSSPQEVPGDTQYF.

CDR3 in amino acids: CATIGDRVETQYF. The DNA for the CDR3 is TGTGCCACAATCGGGGACAGGGTTGAGACCCAGTACTTC. V and J are TRBV7-8 and TRBJ2-5, with 9 nucleotides matching TRBD1. J lost 5 bases, V lost 10 bases, and 8 bases had no gene match. The CDR3 totals 13 residues. Germline CDR1 SGHVS, CDR2 FQNEAQ.

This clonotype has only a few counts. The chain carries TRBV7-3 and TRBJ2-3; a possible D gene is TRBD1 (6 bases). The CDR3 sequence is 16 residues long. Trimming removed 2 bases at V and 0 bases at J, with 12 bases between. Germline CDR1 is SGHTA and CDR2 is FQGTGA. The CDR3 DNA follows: TGTGCCAGCAGCTTATCACAGGGTACTAGCACAGATACGCAGTATTTT. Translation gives CASSLSQGTSTDTQYF.

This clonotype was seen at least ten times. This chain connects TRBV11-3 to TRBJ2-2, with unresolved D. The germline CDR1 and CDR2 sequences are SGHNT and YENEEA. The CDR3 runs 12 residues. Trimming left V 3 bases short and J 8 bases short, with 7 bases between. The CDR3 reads CASSFRPGELFF. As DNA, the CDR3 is TGTGCCAGCAGCTTCAGGCCTGGGGAGCTGTTTTTT.

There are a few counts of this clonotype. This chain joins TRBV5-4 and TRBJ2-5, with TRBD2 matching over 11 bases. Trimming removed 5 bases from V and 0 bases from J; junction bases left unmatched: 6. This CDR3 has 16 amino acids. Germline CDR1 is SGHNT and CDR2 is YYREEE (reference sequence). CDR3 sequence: CASRGRTSGHQETQYF. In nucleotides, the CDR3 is TGTGCCAGCAGGGGAAGGACTAGCGGGCACCAAGAGACCCAGTACTTC.